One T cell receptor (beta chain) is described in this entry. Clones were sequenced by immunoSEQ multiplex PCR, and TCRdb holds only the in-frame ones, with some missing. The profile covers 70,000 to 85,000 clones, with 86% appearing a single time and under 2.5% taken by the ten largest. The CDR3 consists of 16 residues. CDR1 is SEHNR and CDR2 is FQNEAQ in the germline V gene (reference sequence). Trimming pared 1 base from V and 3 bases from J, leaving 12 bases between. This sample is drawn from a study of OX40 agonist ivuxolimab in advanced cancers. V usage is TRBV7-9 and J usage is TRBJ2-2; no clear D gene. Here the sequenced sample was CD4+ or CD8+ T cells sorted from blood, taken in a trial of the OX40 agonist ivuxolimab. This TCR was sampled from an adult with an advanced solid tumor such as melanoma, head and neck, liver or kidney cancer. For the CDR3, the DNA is TGTGCCAGCAGCTTAGTAAGGCAGTTGGACACCGGGGAGCTGTTTTTT. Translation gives CASSLVRQLDTGELFF. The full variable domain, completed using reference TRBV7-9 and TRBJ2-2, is DTGVSQNPRHKITKRGQNVTFRCDPISEHNRLYWYRQTLGQGPEFLTYFQNEAQLEKSRLLSDRFSAERPKGSFSTLEIQRTEQGDSAMYLCASSLVRQLDTGELFFGEGSRLTVL.